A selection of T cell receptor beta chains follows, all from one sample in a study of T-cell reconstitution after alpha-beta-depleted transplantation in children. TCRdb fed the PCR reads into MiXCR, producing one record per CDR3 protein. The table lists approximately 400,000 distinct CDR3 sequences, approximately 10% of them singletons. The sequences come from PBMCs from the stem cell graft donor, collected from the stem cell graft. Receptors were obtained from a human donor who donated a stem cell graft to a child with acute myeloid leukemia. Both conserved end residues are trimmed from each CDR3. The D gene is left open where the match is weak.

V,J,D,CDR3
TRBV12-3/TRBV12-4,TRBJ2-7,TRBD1,ASSLRDRGYEQY
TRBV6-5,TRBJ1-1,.,ASSYSGDISSGAF
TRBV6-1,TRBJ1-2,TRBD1,ASSPTGTGHGYT
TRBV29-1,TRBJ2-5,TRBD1,SIPQGLETQY
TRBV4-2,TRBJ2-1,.,ASSLRDLQF
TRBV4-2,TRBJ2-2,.,ASSPPDRDTGELF
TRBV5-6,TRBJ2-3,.,ASSPGSFFTDTQY
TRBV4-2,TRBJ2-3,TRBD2,ASRVRLRPTLAGSRKDTQY
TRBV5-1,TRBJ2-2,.,ASSLGTDSLNAGELF
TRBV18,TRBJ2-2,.,ASSPEARGDTGELF
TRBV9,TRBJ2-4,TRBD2,ASSDSGGSKNIQY